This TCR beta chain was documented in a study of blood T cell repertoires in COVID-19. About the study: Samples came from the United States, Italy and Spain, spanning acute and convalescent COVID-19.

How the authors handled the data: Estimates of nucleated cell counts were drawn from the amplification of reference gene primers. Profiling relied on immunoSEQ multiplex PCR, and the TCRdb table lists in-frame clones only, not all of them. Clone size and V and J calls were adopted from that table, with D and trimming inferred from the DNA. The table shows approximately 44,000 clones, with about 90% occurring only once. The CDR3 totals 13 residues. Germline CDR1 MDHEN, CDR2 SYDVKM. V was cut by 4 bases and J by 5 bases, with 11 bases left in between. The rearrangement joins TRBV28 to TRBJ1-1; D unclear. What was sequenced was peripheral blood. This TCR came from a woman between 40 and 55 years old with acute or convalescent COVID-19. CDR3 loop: CASSYRGKTEAFF. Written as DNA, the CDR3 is TGTGCCAGCAGTTATAGAGGAAAAACTGAAGCTTTCTTT.